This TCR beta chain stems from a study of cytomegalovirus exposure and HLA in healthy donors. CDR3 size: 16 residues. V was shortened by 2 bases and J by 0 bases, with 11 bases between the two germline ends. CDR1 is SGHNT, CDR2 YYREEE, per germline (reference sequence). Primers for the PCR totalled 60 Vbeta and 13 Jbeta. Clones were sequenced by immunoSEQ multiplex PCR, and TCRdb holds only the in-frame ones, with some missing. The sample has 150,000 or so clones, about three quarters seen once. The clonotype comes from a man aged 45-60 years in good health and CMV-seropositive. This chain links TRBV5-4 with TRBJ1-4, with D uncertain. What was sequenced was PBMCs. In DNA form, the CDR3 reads TGTGCCAGCAGCTTAAAAACGGGAGCAACTAATGAAAAACTGTTTTTT. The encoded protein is CASSLKTGATNEKLFF.